The 5 T cell receptor beta chains given below trace back to one sample, sequenced in a study of technical replicates of blood from a handful of donors. Measured with immunoSEQ multiplex PCR; TCRdb has only the in-frame clones, and not every one. The sample has approximately 50,000 clones, roughly 95% seen once. Sequencing used T cells isolated from PBMCs. The receptors were gathered from a human donor in good health.

The J gene is TRBJ2-1, the V gene TRBV30; TRBD1 agrees at 9 bases. Germline trimming cut 5 bases from V and 4 bases from J; bases unmatched to any gene: 3. CDR1 and CDR2 (germline): GTSNPN, SVGIG (reference sequence). This CDR3 contains 13 residues. The CDR3 DNA reads TGTGCCTGGGTTGGACAGGGGTACAATGAGCAGTTCTTC. Its translation: CAWVGQGYNEQFF. Looking up the rest from reference TRBV30 and TRBJ2-1 gives the full variable domain: SQTIHQWPATLVQPVGSPLSLECTVEGTSNPNLYWYRQAAGRGLQLLFYSVGIGQISSEVPQNLSASRPQDRQFILSSKKLLLSDSGFYLCAWVGQGYNEQFFGPGTRLTVL.

This sequence joins TRBV5-5 and TRBJ1-2; 9 bases fit TRBD1. The CDR3 covers 15 residues. With 3 bases clipped from V and 5 bases from J, the junction kept 8 bases outside the gene matches. The germline V gene has CDR1 SGHKS and CDR2 YYEKEE (reference sequence). Written as DNA, the CDR3 is TGTGCCAGCAGCTCTCCGGGACAGGGTGGTTATGGCTACACCTTC. Encoded protein: CASSSPGQGGYGYTF.

The rearrangement links TRBV19 to TRBJ2-7; maybe TRBD1 (6 bases). The V end was cut by 5 bases, the J end by 6 bases, with 11 bases between. Germline V gives CDR1 LNHDA, CDR2 SQIVND (reference sequence). This CDR3 comprises 12 residues. The CDR3 loop reads CASSLWGREQYF. CDR3 DNA: TGTGCCAGTAGTTTGTGGGGGCGCGAGCAGTACTTC. The whole variable domain, remainder taken from reference TRBV19 and TRBJ2-7, is DGGITQSPKYLFRKEGQNVTLSCEQNLNHDAMYWYRQDPGQGLRLIYYSQIVNDFQKGDIAEGYSVSREKKESFPLTVTSAQKNPTAFYLCASSLWGREQYFGPGTRLTVT.

The CDR3 here is CASSPEGQGGNTIYF. In nucleotides, the CDR3 is TGTGCCAGCAGTCCCGAGGGACAGGGTGGGAACACCATATATTTT. The chain employs TRBV6-5 and TRBJ1-3, with 9 bases fitting TRBD1. J lost 7 bases, V lost 5 bases, and 9 bases had no gene match. The germline V gene has CDR1 MNHEY and CDR2 SVGAGI. This CDR3 is 15 amino acids long.

The chain carries TRBV28 and TRBJ2-5; D is perhaps TRBD1 (5 bases). The CDR3 loop spans 15 amino acids. Trimming pared 2 bases from V and 5 bases from J, leaving 15 bases between. Germline values: CDR1 MDHEN, CDR2 SYDVKM. The CDR3 bases are TGTGCCAGCAGTTTACCTGGGGCAGGGCTGGAGACCCAGTACTTC. Amino acids: CASSLPGAGLETQYF.